A single sample is the source of the 32 T cell receptor beta chains below, sequenced in a study of shared clonotypes between healthy human individuals (dated by TCRdb to between 2020 and 2021). The method behind the library was the immunoSEQ multiplex PCR assay. Entries here come from immuneACCESS through TCRdb and include only in-frame sequences with V and J called. Some clones fail to appear in such tables; in the studies checked, an unresolved V gene covers under half of the shortfall, and the cause of the remainder is unknown. The sample table records around 2.3 million clones; 90% to 96% of these occur just once. Over 0.1% of the sample comes from the top ten. The sequencing input was naive CD4+ T cells sorted from blood. The cell subset or site label of this sample denotes: CD45RA+ positively selected. Source of these receptors: a young man in good health.

The chain joins TRBV11-2 to TRBJ2-2; D gene ambiguous. In germline, CDR1 is SGHAT, CDR2 FQNNGV. The V end was cut by 1 base, the J end by 0 bases, with 18 bases between. This CDR3 comprises 19 residues. CDR3 in amino acids: CASSLVSWGRRTNTGELFF. For the CDR3, the DNA is TGTGCCAGCAGCTTAGTCTCTTGGGGTCGGCGGACGAACACCGGGGAGCTGTTTTTT.

The table lists this clone with a few counts. The rearrangement uses TRBV18 and TRBJ1-2; a weak D match, TRBD1 (5 bases). V was pared by 2 bases and J by 5 bases, with 15 bases between. From germline, CDR1 is KGHSH and CDR2 LQKENI. CDR3 length: 15 amino acids. This chain's CDR3 is CASSPEMGPRYGYTF. The CDR3 region has the DNA TGTGCCAGCTCACCAGAGATGGGACCGAGATATGGCTACACCTTC.

Of note for this clone: Other DNA sequences of this sample code for an identical CDR3. The chain couples TRBV5-4 to TRBJ2-3; D gene uncertain. CDR3 length: 13 amino acids. The germline CDR1 and CDR2 sequences are SGHNT and YYREEE (reference sequence). Trimming removed 1 base from V and 2 bases from J, with 5 bases in between. The CDR3 here is CASSLLDTDTQYF. Written as DNA, the CDR3 is TGTGCCAGCAGCTTGCTAGACACAGATACGCAGTATTTT.

As concerns this clone: The same CDR3 arises from other DNA sequences in this sample as well. The V gene is TRBV30, the J gene TRBJ1-1; no clear D gene. Germline V gene lookup returns CDR1 GTSNPN and CDR2 SVGIG (reference sequence). The V end lost 0 bases, the J end lost 5 bases, and 7 bases lay between the germline ends. This CDR3 has 12 amino acids. CDR3 amino acids: CAWSVLGTEAFF. The CDR3 coding sequence is TGTGCCTGGAGTGTACTTGGGACTGAAGCTTTCTTT. The full variable domain, completed using reference TRBV30 and TRBJ1-1, is SQTIHQWPATLVQPVGSPLSLECTVEGTSNPNLYWYRQAAGRGLQLLFYSVGIGQISSEVPQNLSASRPQDRQFILSSKKLLLSDSGFYLCAWSVLGTEAFFGQGTRLTVV.

This sequence joins TRBV4-3 and TRBJ1-6; 9 bases line up with TRBD1. The V gene's germline CDR1 is LGHNA and CDR2 YSLEER. Trimming took 4 bases from V and 8 from J; bases not matched to a gene: 3. The CDR3 is 14 amino acids. The CDR3 here is CASSLGDRDSPLHF. The CDR3 DNA reads as TGCGCCAGCAGCCTGGGGGACAGGGATTCACCCCTCCACTTT.

In its sample, this clone was seen once. This chain joins TRBV23-1 and TRBJ2-1; TRBD1 matches 7 bases. TRBV23-1 is reported as an ORF; its role is uncertain. This CDR3 has 16 residues. The V gene end was trimmed by 0 bases and the J gene end by 8 bases; junction bases not matched to a gene: 10. The CDR3 region is CASSQSDMTGFHEQFF. Here the CDR3 DNA reads TGCGCCAGCAGTCAATCGGATATGACAGGGTTTCATGAGCAGTTCTTC.

On this clone itself: The same CDR3 also results from other DNA sequences found in this sample. The chain is built from TRBV30 and TRBJ1-2, with 7 bases fitting TRBD1. Germline CDR1 and CDR2: GTSNPN and SVGIG (reference sequence). The J segment lost 8 bases and the V segment lost 0 bases, leaving 6 bases of the junction unmatched. The CDR3 extends over 13 amino acids. The CDR3 DNA sequence: TGTGCCTGGAGTGTACGGAGGGGGCGCGGCTACACCTTC. Encoded protein: CAWSVRRGRGYTF.

The chain combines TRBV2 with TRBJ1-2, with 9 bases aligning to TRBD1. Germline V gene sequence: CDR1 SNHLY, CDR2 FYNNEI. The CDR3 runs to 13 residues. Germline trimming cut 6 bases from V and 6 bases from J; bases unmatched to any gene: 5. The CDR3, as DNA: TGTGCCAGCAGACTTAGACAGGGGGATGGCTACACCTTC. Protein sequence: CASRLRQGDGYTF.

This clone was seen a single time. This chain links TRBV7-9 with TRBJ2-5, with D tentatively TRBD1 (5 bases). Deletions cut 5 bases from V and 1 base from J, with 14 bases between. The length of the CDR3 is 15 residues. Looked up from germline, CDR1 is SEHNR and CDR2 is FQNEAQ (reference sequence). DNA for the CDR3: TGTGCCAGCAGCACTTCGGACATACGCCAAGAGACCCAGTACTTC. The encoded protein is CASSTSDIRQETQYF.

This clone was seen a few times. This chain uses TRBV2 with TRBJ2-7, with 7 bases fitting TRBD2. The CDR3 covers 12 residues. Germline CDR1 and CDR2: SNHLY and FYNNEI. Trimming removed 6 bases from V and 6 bases from J; junction bases left unmatched: 5. The CDR3 spells CASRVLALEQYF. As DNA, the CDR3 is TGTGCCAGCAGGGTACTAGCGCTCGAGCAGTACTTC. Supplemented by reference TRBV2 and TRBJ2-7, the full variable domain reads EPEVTQTPSHQVTQMGQEVILRCVPISNHLYFYWYRQILGQKVEFLVSFYNNEISEKSEIFDDQFSVERPDGSNFTLKIRSTKLEDSAMYFCASRVLALEQYFGPGTRLTVT.

The CDR3 DNA reads as TGTGCCAGCAGTCTACGGGACAGCACTTTTAATGAAAAACTGTTTTTT. Its protein product is CASSLRDSTFNEKLFF. The chain uses TRBV28 and TRBJ1-4, with 7 bases matching TRBD1. V shed 5 bases, J shed 4 bases, and the junction held 10 bases outside the gene matches. CDR1 is MDHEN, CDR2 SYDVKM, per germline. The length of the CDR3 is 16 residues.

V is TRBV10-1 and J is TRBJ1-1; no firm D call. Trimming shortened V by 2 bases and J by 0 bases, and 10 bases separated the two germline ends. Germline lookup yields CDR1 WNHNN and CDR2 SYGVQD (reference sequence). The CDR3 runs 15 residues. The CDR3 reads CASSERSIMNTEAFF. Written as DNA, the CDR3 is TGCGCCAGCAGTGAGCGGTCGATAATGAACACTGAAGCTTTCTTT.

As regards this clone: The sample holds other DNA sequences that translate to the same CDR3. The chain combines TRBV9 with TRBJ2-2; 10 bases line up with TRBD1. CDR1 is SGDLS and CDR2 is YYNGEE in the germline V gene. The ends lost 4 bases at V and 0 bases at J; junction bases unmatched: 3. This CDR3 region has 16 residues. The CDR3: CASSPGQGANTGELFF. DNA of the CDR3: TGTGCCAGCAGCCCCGGACAGGGGGCGAACACCGGGGAGCTGTTTTTT.

This clone was detected only once. This chain links TRBV12-5 with TRBJ1-1; D unresolved. V dropped 2 bases and J dropped 4 bases, with 11 bases sitting between them. The length of the CDR3 is 14 residues. CDR1 and CDR2 (germline): LGHNT, FRNRAP. The CDR3 nucleotides are TGTGCTAGTGGTTTGCAGGACGTATCCACTGAAGCTTTCTTT. This codes for CASGLQDVSTEAFF.

This clone was detected once. The chain combines TRBV5-1 with TRBJ2-4; D is perhaps TRBD1 (6 bases). Germline CDR1 SGHRS, CDR2 YFSETQ. The V gene lost 2 bases and the J gene lost 5 bases, with 14 bases spanning the gap. This CDR3 comprises 15 residues. CDR3: CASSFAGVVENIQYF. In DNA form, the CDR3 reads TGCGCCAGCAGCTTTGCAGGGGTAGTTGAAAACATTCAGTACTTC.

The chain recombines TRBV7-6 with TRBJ2-1; either TRBD1 or TRBD2 may supply D (5 bases each). V lost 5 bases, J lost 8 bases, and 10 bases lay in between. The CDR3 extends over 12 amino acids. Germline values: CDR1 SGHVS, CDR2 FNYEAQ. The DNA for the CDR3 is TGTGCCAGCAGCCCCCGAGGGGATGAGCAGTTCTTC. Translated, it gives CASSPRGDEQFF. Full variable domain (outside the CDR3, taken from reference TRBV7-6 and TRBJ2-1): GAGVSQSPRYKVTKRGQDVALRCDPISGHVSLYWYRQALGQGPEFLTYFNYEAQQDKSGLPNDRFSAERPEGSISTLTIQRTEQRDSAMYRCASSPRGDEQFFGPGTRLTVL.

V is TRBV4-1 and J is TRBJ2-1, with a weak D call TRBD2 (6 bases). Trimming left V 3 bases short and J 0 bases short, with 12 bases between. The CDR3 is 16 residues long. Germline CDR1 reads MGHRA; CDR2 reads YSYEKL. The CDR3 sequence is CASSHRLGDSYNEQFF. The CDR3 coding sequence is TGCGCCAGCAGCCACCGACTAGGGGACTCCTACAATGAGCAGTTCTTC.

The V call is TRBV7-6, the J call TRBJ2-7; TRBD2 agrees at 8 bases. The CDR3 is 17 amino acids. In germline, CDR1 is SGHVS, CDR2 FNYEAQ. V lost 2 bases and J lost 3; bases outside the gene matches: 12. The CDR3 region is CASSLIPASGRGYEQYF. CDR3 coding DNA: TGTGCCAGCAGCTTAATTCCCGCCAGCGGGAGAGGCTACGAGCAGTACTTC.

This clone was observed a handful of times. CDR3 sequence: CASSERWQGNGYTF. The DNA of the CDR3 is TGTGCCAGCAGTGAAAGGTGGCAGGGGAATGGCTACACCTTC. The chain combines TRBV2 with TRBJ1-2, with D possibly TRBD1 on 6 matching bases. From germline, CDR1 is SNHLY and CDR2 FYNNEI. The CDR3 extends over 14 amino acids. The germline V and J ends were trimmed by 2 bases and 6 bases, with 13 bases remaining between them.

The rearrangement uses TRBV30 and TRBJ1-1; D not resolved. V lost 5 bases and J 1 base, leaving 14 bases between the germline ends. CDR3 length: 14 amino acids. CDR1 is GTSNPN and CDR2 is SVGIG in the germline V gene (reference sequence). The CDR3 sequence: CAWSNFPSNTEAFF. DNA of the CDR3: TGTGCCTGGTCGAACTTCCCATCGAACACTGAAGCTTTCTTT.

This clone was seen just once. The rearrangement joins TRBV7-2 to TRBJ2-5; possibly TRBD1 for D (6 bases). This CDR3 is 13 amino acids long. With 5 bases removed from V and 4 bases from J, the gap between germline ends came to 11 bases. Looked up from germline, CDR1 is SGHTA and CDR2 is FQGNSA. The CDR3 nucleotides read TGTGCCAGCAGCGCGACCAGGGGAGAGACCCAGTACTTC. This encodes CASSATRGETQYF. The full variable domain, completed using reference TRBV7-2 and TRBJ2-5, is GAGVSQSPSNKVTEKGKDVELRCDPISGHTALYWYRQSLGQGLEFLIYFQGNSAPDKSGLPSDRFSAERTGGSVSTLTIQRTQQEDSAVYLCASSATRGETQYFGPGTRLLVL.

The chain employs TRBV5-1 and TRBJ2-5; D gene unclear. This CDR3 has 14 amino acids. In germline, CDR1 is SGHRS, CDR2 YFSETQ. V gave up 4 bases and J gave up 0 bases, with 10 bases separating them. CDR3 in DNA: TGCGCCAGCAGCCCGGTCGGAAACCAAGAGACCCAGTACTTC. This codes for CASSPVGNQETQYF.

About this clone: Other DNA sequences in this sample translate to the same CDR3. This chain connects TRBV9 to TRBJ2-7; a possible D gene is TRBD2 (5 bases). The CDR3 consists of 15 residues. Looked up from germline, CDR1 is SGDLS and CDR2 is YYNGEE. The V gene lost 0 bases and the J gene lost 5 bases, with 15 bases spanning the gap. This CDR3 reads CASSVEGARADEQYF. The CDR3 DNA reads as TGTGCCAGCAGCGTAGAGGGAGCGCGGGCGGACGAGCAGTACTTC.

This chain connects TRBV30 to TRBJ2-1; 14 positions agree with TRBD2. The junction had 7 bases not matched to a gene; V was cut back by 6 bases and J by 6 bases. The CDR3 spans 15 residues. CDR1 GTSNPN and CDR2 SVGIG come from the germline V gene (reference sequence). CDR3 in amino acids: CACSPTSGRANEQFF. The CDR3 DNA reads as TGTGCCTGTTCCCCGACTAGCGGGAGGGCCAATGAGCAGTTCTTC.

This clone has a single count. J is TRBJ1-2 and V is TRBV10-3; tentative D call: TRBD1 (6 bases). The V and J ends lost 9 bases and 4 bases respectively, with 9 bases between them. CDR1 is ENHRY and CDR2 is SYGVKD in the germline V gene. The CDR3 is 11 amino acids. The CDR3 DNA is TGTGCCATTGGACAGAGCTATGGCTACACCTTC. Its protein is CAIGQSYGYTF.

V is TRBV4-3 and J is TRBJ2-5, with a tentative D call TRBD2 (6 bases). From germline, CDR1 is LGHNA and CDR2 YSLEER. The CDR3 consists of 19 residues. V was shortened by 4 bases and J by 5 bases, with 29 bases between the two germline ends. CDR3 bases: TGCGCCAGCAGCCCAGATTACTATCATTTAGCGGAGGAGGGGGAGACCCAGTACTTC. It codes for CASSPDYYHLAEEGETQYF.

This sequence joins TRBV2 and TRBJ2-7, with TRBD2 identical over 8 bases. CDR1 and CDR2 (germline): SNHLY, FYNNEI. V lost 3 bases and J lost 6; bases outside the gene matches: 4. There are 13 residues in the CDR3. Here the CDR3 DNA reads TGTGCCAGCAGTGAGCGGGGGGCGGGCGAGCAGTACTTC. Residues: CASSERGAGEQYF.

V gene TRBV10-3 combines with J gene TRBJ1-1, with D uncertain. Germline-derived CDR1 and CDR2 are ENHRY and SYGVKD. There are 15 residues in the CDR3. V was shortened by 5 bases and J by 0 bases, with 13 bases between the two germline ends. The CDR3 DNA sequence: TGTGCCATCAGTCCTCGGGGTAACATGAACACTGAAGCTTTCTTT. It encodes CAISPRGNMNTEAFF.

The chain employs TRBV5-6 and TRBJ2-5, with 8 positions matching TRBD1. J gave up 4 bases and V 4 bases, and 9 bases lay outside the gene matches. Germline CDR1 reads SGHDT; CDR2 reads YYEEEE. CDR3 size: 15 residues. CDR3 in DNA: TGTGCCAGCAGCCTGTCTGTCGGACAGGGAGAGACCCAGTACTTC. The encoded protein is CASSLSVGQGETQYF.

This clone was counted a single time. The V call is TRBV30, the J call TRBJ2-7; TRBD1 matches at 9 bases. The CDR3 consists of 13 residues. CDR1 is GTSNPN and CDR2 is SVGIG in the germline V gene (reference sequence). The V gene end was trimmed by 4 bases and the J gene end by 6 bases; junction bases not matched to a gene: 7. The CDR3 here is CAWKGQGATEQYF. As DNA, the CDR3 is TGTGCCTGGAAGGGACAGGGAGCCACCGAGCAGTACTTC.

The CDR3 nucleotides are TGTGCCATCAGTGTGGAGGGACAGGGAAATTCACCCCTCCACTTT. It yields the protein CAISVEGQGNSPLHF. The chain employs TRBV10-3 and TRBJ1-6; 9 bases map to TRBD1. Per germline, CDR1 ENHRY and CDR2 SYGVKD. The CDR3 loop spans 15 amino acids. Germline trimming cut 4 bases from V and 7 bases from J; bases unmatched to any gene: 5.

The genes are TRBV30 and TRBJ2-2; unclear D gene. Germline values: CDR1 GTSNPN, CDR2 SVGIG (reference sequence). The length of the CDR3 is 14 residues. Trimming removed 8 bases at V and 0 bases at J, with 13 bases between. In DNA, the CDR3 is TGTGCCCAAGGCCGAGACACGAACACCGGGGAGCTGTTTTTT. This gives the protein CAQGRDTNTGELFF.